The clone carrying this T cell receptor (beta chain) was detected once. Other nucleotide sequences from this sample produce the same CDR3. V lost 0 bases and J lost 3; bases outside the gene matches: 2. This CDR3 has 14 amino acids. CDR1 SGHRS and CDR2 YFSETQ come from the germline V gene. Clones were sequenced by immunoSEQ multiplex PCR, and TCRdb holds only the in-frame ones, with some missing. The repertoire includes around 380,000 clones, about 89% of them detected once, and approximately 1.2% sits in the top ten. This sample is part of a study of blood T cell repertoires in COVID-19. Material: PBMCs or T cells enriched from blood (not recorded which). V is TRBV5-1 and J is TRBJ1-2, with 7 nucleotides matching TRBD1. This clonotype originated in a man between 25 and 39 years old who had recovered from COVID-19. CDR3 amino acids: CASSLGQGDYGYTF. In DNA, the CDR3 is TGCGCCAGCAGCTTGGGACAGGGAGACTATGGCTACACCTTC.